This is a list of T cell receptor beta chains from one sample in a study of identical twins. Each CDR3 protein is one row after TCRdb ran MiXCR on the 5' RACE reads. The sample consists of approximately 500,000 distinct CDR3 sequences, approximately 24% of them appearing once. The same data also went into a second study, on T cells expressing NK-cell markers.

The material sequenced was CD4+ T cells sorted from blood. Receptor source: a woman in her late teens or twenties in good health. CDR3s include the opening cysteine and the closing phenylalanine or tryptophan. D genes are given only for firm matches. The size entry is marked missing in some rows and otherwise reads once, few, many or a size class.

D	V	size	J	CDR3	DNA
NA	TRBV20-1	NA	TRBJ2-2	CSARDPNSNTGELFF	TGCAGTGCTAGAGACCCAAACTCGAACACCGGGGAGCTGTTTTTT
NA	TRBV20-1	few	TRBJ2-7	CSASRDTYEQYF	TGCAGTGCTTCTCGGGACACCTACGAGCAGTACTTC
TRBD2	TRBV5-1	NA	TRBJ2-3	CATSKRASGSTDTQYF	TGCGCCACTTCCAAACGGGCTAGCGGGAGTACAGATACGCAGTATTTT
NA	TRBV10-3	NA	TRBJ2-1	CAISGHRDGSQDKNEQFF	TGTGCCATCAGTGGACACCGGGACGGCAGTCAGGATAAAAATGAGCAGTTCTTC
TRBD1	TRBV7-9	few	TRBJ2-2	CASSRWTGSNTGELFF	TGTGCCAGCAGCAGATGGACAGGGTCGAACACCGGGGAGCTGTTTTTT
NA	TRBV12-3/TRBV12-4	NA	TRBJ1-6	CASSLGGGSPLHF	TGTGCCAGCAGTTTAGGAGGGGGGTCACCCCTCCACTTT
TRBD1	TRBV7-6	NA	TRBJ2-2	CASRMWTGEEAGELFF	TGTGCCAGCAGGATGTGGACAGGGGAGGAAGCCGGGGAGCTGTTTTTT
NA	TRBV5-1	NA	TRBJ2-3	CASGWDTSTDTQYF	TGCGCCAGCGGATGGGACACCAGCACAGATACGCAGTATTTT
TRBD1	TRBV27	NA	TRBJ2-4	CASSWGTALNIQYF	TGTGCCAGCAGCTGGGGGACAGCGCTAAACATTCAGTACTTC
TRBD2	TRBV12-3/TRBV12-4	few	TRBJ2-1	CASSSKRGAYNEQFF	TGTGCCAGCAGTTCCAAGCGGGGGGCCTACAATGAGCAGTTCTTC
TRBD1	TRBV5-1	few	TRBJ1-1	CASNTGGDTEAFF	TGCGCCAGCAATACAGGGGGTGACACTGAAGCTTTCTTT
TRBD1	TRBV29-1	NA	TRBJ1-1	CSAPDRENTEAFF	TGCAGCGCACCAGACAGGGAAAACACTGAAGCTTTCTTT
NA	TRBV4-1	NA	TRBJ2-2	CASSLRPGVPNTGELFF	TGCGCCAGCAGCCTTCGACCTGGTGTCCCAAACACCGGGGAGCTGTTTTTT
TRBD2	TRBV5-1	few	TRBJ2-1	CASSWVLAGGPIEQFF	TGCGCCAGCAGCTGGGTCCTAGCGGGAGGGCCTATTGAGCAGTTCTTC
TRBD2	TRBV10-3	many	TRBJ2-1	CAISLAGGLDEQFF	TGTGCCATCAGCCTAGCGGGGGGATTAGATGAGCAGTTCTTC
NA	TRBV5-1	NA	TRBJ2-5	CASSLERGTQETQYF	TGCGCCAGCAGCTTGGAACGGGGGACCCAAGAGACCCAGTACTTC
NA	TRBV20-1	few	TRBJ1-2	CSARPPDRNLYGYTF	TGCAGTGCTAGACCTCCCGACAGAAACCTCTATGGCTACACCTTC
TRBD2	TRBV7-7	NA	TRBJ2-1	CASSLGSGRSYEQFF	TGTGCCAGCAGCTTAGGTAGCGGGAGGTCTTATGAGCAGTTCTTC
NA	TRBV7-2	NA	TRBJ2-7	CASSVGVGKYF	TGTGCCAGCAGCGTAGGGGTAGGAAAGTACTTC
NA	TRBV12-3/TRBV12-4	many	TRBJ2-7	CASSSSSGYEQYF	TGTGCCAGCAGTTCGAGTAGCGGCTACGAGCAGTACTTC
NA	TRBV10-3	few	TRBJ1-1	CAIKPSSHTTEAAFF	TGTGCCATCAAGCCTTCTTCCCATACAACTGAAGCGGCTTTCTTT
NA	TRBV7-9	NA	TRBJ2-7	CASSLGVTAYEQYF	TGTGCCAGCAGCTTAGGGGTGACCGCCTACGAGCAGTACTTC
NA	TRBV15	NA	TRBJ2-7	CATSRGGDEQYF	TGTGCCACCAGTAGGGGGGGGGACGAGCAGTACTTC
TRBD1	TRBV5-1	few	TRBJ2-1	CASSFDPGQGYNEQFF	TGCGCCAGCAGCTTCGATCCGGGACAGGGTTACAATGAGCAGTTCTTC
TRBD1	TRBV20-1	NA	TRBJ1-3	CSARDGTGGAGNTIYF	TGCAGTGCTAGAGATGGGACAGGGGGCGCCGGAAACACCATATATTTT
TRBD1	TRBV11-2	NA	TRBJ2-1	CASSLDSRGPYNEQFF	TGTGCCAGCAGCTTAGATAGTAGGGGGCCCTACAATGAGCAGTTCTTC
NA	TRBV5-1	NA	TRBJ2-2	CASSPLLGTGELFF	TGCGCCAGCAGCCCCTTATTAGGGACCGGGGAGCTGTTTTTT